The clone carrying this T cell receptor (beta chain) was seen repeatedly, ten times or more. Its antigen is still unknown. The read halts 3 residues ahead of the CDR3 end, with the missing end drawn from the germline J gene. The record originates from a study of T cell clonality in common variable immunodeficiency. The study's findings and limits: Fewer deletions and N-nucleotide insertions were reportedly seen in common variable immunodeficiency TCR beta sequences.

Trimming removed 0 bases at V and 6 bases at J, with 15 bases between. The germline gives CDR1 LNHDA, CDR2 SQIVND (reference sequence). The CDR3 has 15 residues. The data were produced by immunoSEQ multiplex PCR, yet TCRdb's version contains in-frame clones alone and is incomplete. The data show roughly 42,000 clones, with none appearing a single time. V gene TRBV19 combines with J gene TRBJ2-7, with D perhaps matching TRBD1 (5 bases). The clonotype comes from a human donor with common variable immunodeficiency. Material: peripheral blood mononuclear cells. CDR3: CASSIDDSVLGEQYF. The DNA read from the CDR3 is TGTGCCAGTAGTATAGATGACAGCGTCTTGGGCGAG.